Listed here is a single T cell receptor (beta chain). The junction departs from the called germline gene at one end, perhaps through a read error. This sample is part of a study of regulatory T cells in long-lasting Graves disease. Time point indicated: persistent/refractory GD, antithyroid drugs over 5 years with positive TRAb. Generation of the TCR library employed RNA extracted from PBMCs. There are 16 residues in the CDR3. The germline gives CDR1 SGHAT, CDR2 FQNNGV. Arm-PCR of CDR3 regions with iRepertoire HTBI primers generated TCR beta libraries. TCRdb processed the multiplex PCR reads anew with MiXCR; each CDR3 protein has one entry. The data contain about 290,000 distinct CDR3 sequences, more than 20% of them singletons.

The sequence came from a female donor with Graves disease. The sequenced sample was peripheral blood mononuclear cells (PBMCs), obtained when the disease was refractory, from a patient treated with antithyroid drugs. The chain couples TRBV11-2 to TRBJ1-1; D might be TRBD1 (5 bases). The CDR3 spells CACSLRGSWENTEAFF. The CDR3 DNA reads TGTGCCTGCAGCTTAAGGGGCTCCTGGGAGAACACTGAAGCTTTCTTT.